This TCR beta chain was found in a study of response to subunit inactivated influenza vaccine. In TCRdb, the RT-PCR reads were re-called with MiXCR into one record per CDR3 protein. Among hundreds of thousands of distinct CDR3 sequences listed, 10% to 12% were seen once. V lost 5 bases, J lost 7 bases, and 20 bases stayed unmatched. The CDR3 contains 17 residues. Germline V gene lookup returns CDR1 DFQATT and CDR2 SNEGSKA (reference sequence). The same sample was also used in a study of T cells expressing NK-cell markers. That report notes: Generation of TCR beta cDNA was performed by 5'RACE template switching incorporating UMIs.

The TCR originated in a man in his fifties who received an inactivated influenza vaccine. This specimen consisted of PBMCs from blood, obtained on the day of vaccination. The chain is built from TRBV20-1 and TRBJ2-4; 7 bases are shared with TRBD2. DNA of the CDR3: TGCAGTGCTTCTTGGGGGACTGGCGGGAGCCACCCGAACATTCAGTACTTC. Its translation: CSASWGTGGSHPNIQYF.